The T cell receptor (beta chain) under discussion was sequenced for a study of blood T cells in healthy people across ages. General study findings and limits: A strong correlation between TCR beta diversity and naive T cell percentage was seen.

Combining a sample-barcoded 5' primer with a J-beta primer mix, a second PCR ran for about 6 to 11 cycles. TCRdb analysed the 5' RACE reads with MiXCR anew, one entry per CDR3 protein. This table holds around 900,000 distinct CDR3 sequences, 29% found once. The V gene end was trimmed by 3 bases and the J gene end by 6 bases; junction bases not matched to a gene: 7. Germline V gene lookup returns CDR1 MNHEY and CDR2 SVGAGI. The CDR3 consists of 14 residues. This clonotype was observed many times. Its specificity is unknown. The sample providers were healthy Caucasian people from Russia, aged roughly 6 to 95.

The sample consisted of blood. This clonotype was sampled from a woman older than 75 in good health. The V call is TRBV6-5, the J call TRBJ2-7, with 8 nucleotides matching TRBD1. The CDR3 spells CASSYDRGRCEQYF. Written as DNA, the CDR3 is TGTGCCAGCAGTTATGACAGGGGTAGGTGCGAGCAGTACTTC.